This TCR beta chain came from a study of spatial heterogeneity in lung cancer. A few counts support this clonotype. The CDR3 extends over 13 amino acids. V shed 6 bases and J shed 5 bases, with 17 bases lying between them. From germline, CDR1 is DFQATT and CDR2 SNEGSKA (reference sequence). Every TCR cDNA molecule bore its own unique molecular identifier. TCRdb called the 5' RACE reads again in MiXCR, with one record for every CDR3 protein. The data show under 150,000 distinct CDR3 sequences, more than 9% seen once. The sample's time point: blood at routine non-recurrence follow-up after resection. Sequencing of whole RNA from tumor, nontumor lung or frozen PBMC involved no sorting.

Sequencing used PBMCs, obtained at follow-up. The TCR comes from a male donor with early-stage non-small cell lung cancer. This chain links TRBV20-1 with TRBJ2-7; tentatively, D is TRBD1 (6 bases). The CDR3 spells CSADDLKGDEQYF. The CDR3 DNA reads as TGCAGTGCCGATGACCTGAAGGGGGACGAGCAGTACTTC.